The 18 T cell receptor beta chains below were found in one sample sequenced in a study of blood T cell repertoires in COVID-19. Clones were sequenced by immunoSEQ multiplex PCR, and TCRdb holds only the in-frame ones, with some missing. This repertoire shows hundreds of thousands of clones, around 90% found once; its top ten account for approximately 5.2%. The specimen was PBMCs or T cells enriched from blood (not recorded which). The receptors were gathered from a man aged 55 to 70 who had recovered from COVID-19.

This chain links TRBV9 with TRBJ2-3; the match to TRBD2 covers 13 bases. Germline lookup yields CDR1 SGDLS and CDR2 YYNGEE. The ends lost 4 bases at V and 4 bases at J; junction bases unmatched: 9. The CDR3 runs to 17 residues. The CDR3 DNA follows: TGTGCCAGCAGCCCCAGAGCGACTAGCGGGGGGCCAGATACGCAGTATTTT. As protein: CASSPRATSGGPDTQYF.

In this sample, this clone turned up a few times. The chain joins TRBV29-1 to TRBJ2-7; 12 positions agree with TRBD2. Trimming took 5 bases from V and 1 from J; bases not matched to a gene: 3. The CDR3 covers 14 residues. Germline V gene data show CDR1 as SQVTM and CDR2 as ANQGSEA. The CDR3: CSVRTSGTSYEQYF. The DNA of the CDR3 is TGCAGCGTTCGGACTAGCGGGACGTCCTACGAGCAGTACTTC.

Details on this clone: Other nucleotide sequences from this sample produce the same CDR3. The CDR3 DNA sequence: TGTGCCAGCTCACCCCCTGGACAGAATAATTCACCCCTCCACTTT. Amino acids: CASSPPGQNNSPLHF. J is TRBJ1-6 and V is TRBV18; TRBD1 is a possible D gene (6 bases). Trimming took off 3 bases at V and 5 bases at J, with 11 bases between the two ends. The CDR3 has 15 amino acids. Germline assignment: CDR1 KGHSH and CDR2 LQKENI. Filled out from reference TRBV18 and TRBJ1-6, the complete variable domain reads NAGVMQNPRHLVRRRGQEARLRCSPMKGHSHVYWYRQLPEEGLKFMVYLQKENIIDESGMPKERFSAEFPKEGPSILRIQQVVRGDSAAYFCASSPPGQNNSPLHFGNGTRLTVT.

The chain carries TRBV5-4 and TRBJ2-1, with TRBD2 identical over 12 bases. Germline-derived CDR1 and CDR2 are SGHNT and YYREEE (reference sequence). The CDR3 consists of 18 residues. Losses at the gene ends were 4 bases for V and 0 bases for J; bases not matched to a gene: 8. The CDR3 is CASSVDGTSGLSYNEQFF. CDR3 DNA: TGTGCCAGCAGCGTCGACGGGACTAGCGGGCTCTCCTACAATGAGCAGTTCTTC.

V usage is TRBV6-1 and J usage is TRBJ2-7; 7 bases are a match to TRBD1. Germline V gives CDR1 MNHNS, CDR2 SASEGT. V lost 0 bases and J lost 0; bases outside the gene matches: 2. There are 15 residues in the CDR3. The CDR3 region has the DNA TGTGCCAGCAGTGAAGCGACAGGGACCTCCTACGAGCAGTACTTC. Translated: CASSEATGTSYEQYF.

This sequence joins TRBV6-5 and TRBJ1-4, with 7 bases matching TRBD1. V trimming: 7 bases; J trimming: 4 bases; junction bases outside the gene matches: 6. Germline V gives CDR1 MNHEY, CDR2 SVGAGI. The CDR3 is made up of 14 amino acids. CDR3 DNA: TGTGCCAGCAACGGACAGGACTATAATGAAAAACTGTTTTTT. Amino acids: CASNGQDYNEKLFF.

This clone was detected once. This rearrangement joins TRBV5-1 to TRBJ2-7, with D tentatively TRBD2 (5 bases). CDR3 size: 15 residues. Germline V gives CDR1 SGHRS, CDR2 YFSETQ. Trimming stripped 4 bases from V and 8 bases from J, with 22 bases between. The CDR3 reads CASSRTDGNLRKQYF. As DNA, the CDR3 is TGCGCCAGCAGCCGCACGGACGGGAACCTACGAAAGCAGTACTTC.

This clone was observed once. Written as DNA, the CDR3 is TGTGCCAGCAGCTCGAGACTAGCGGGAGGGATCAATGAGCAGTTCTTC. Its translation is CASSSRLAGGINEQFF. V is TRBV7-3 and J is TRBJ2-1; 14 bases agree with TRBD2. The length of the CDR3 is 16 residues. Germline trimming cut 4 bases from V and 6 bases from J; bases unmatched to any gene: 5. Germline V lookup: CDR1 SGHTA, CDR2 FQGTGA.

This clone has just a few counts. The V gene is TRBV7-3, the J gene TRBJ2-1, with TRBD2 matching 9 bases. The CDR3 extends over 15 amino acids. V gave up 1 base and J gave up 5 bases; unmatched junction bases: 3. Germline V gene sequence: CDR1 SGHTA, CDR2 FQGTGA. The CDR3 DNA sequence: TGTGCCAGCAGCTTAAGTTTAGCGGGAGACAATGAGCAGTTCTTC. Translation: CASSLSLAGDNEQFF. Together with reference TRBV7-3 and TRBJ2-1, the CDR3 gives the full variable domain: GAGVSQTPSNKVTEKGKYVELRCDPISGHTALYWYRQSLGQGPEFLIYFQGTGAADDSGLPNDRFFAVRPEGSVSTLKIQRTERGDSAVYLCASSLSLAGDNEQFFGPGTRLTVL.

Written as DNA, the CDR3 is TGTGCCAGCAGTAGCCCGGGGTACGGGATTTCTCAGTACTTC. It encodes CASSSPGYGISQYF. This chain links TRBV28 with TRBJ2-4; possible D gene TRBD2, 5 bases. Trimming shortened V by 5 bases and J by 12 bases, and 20 bases separated the two germline ends. CDR1 and CDR2 (germline): MDHEN, SYDVKM. The CDR3 sequence is 14 residues long.

The chain recombines TRBV18 with TRBJ2-3; 8 bases fit TRBD1. The CDR3 loop spans 15 amino acids. Germline-derived CDR1 and CDR2 are KGHSH and LQKENI. The trim removed 0 bases at V and 5 bases at J, leaving 4 bases unmatched. CDR3 in DNA: TGTGCCAGCTCACCACCGGGACAGGCCGGAGATACGCAGTATTTT. It is translated as CASSPPGQAGDTQYF.

V and J are TRBV28 and TRBJ1-5, with D perhaps TRBD1 (5 bases). Trimming took off 6 bases at V and 0 bases at J, with 12 bases between the two ends. CDR3 length: 15 amino acids. The germline gives CDR1 MDHEN, CDR2 SYDVKM. DNA for the CDR3: TGTGCCAGCAGAGGGGAGGGCTATAGCAATCAGCCCCAGCATTTT. It codes for CASRGEGYSNQPQHF. Complete variable domain (other parts from reference TRBV28 and TRBJ1-5): DVKVTQSSRYLVKRTGEKVFLECVQDMDHENMFWYRQDPGLGLRLIYFSYDVKMKEKGDIPEGYSVSREKKERFSLILESASTNQTSMYLCASRGEGYSNQPQHFGDGTRLSIL.

The chain combines TRBV3-1 (or the pseudogene TRBV3-2) with TRBJ1-4; TRBD1 matches at 9 bases. CDR1 is LGHDT and CDR2 is YNNKEL in the germline V gene (reference sequence). CDR3 length: 16 residues. The trim removed 8 bases at V and 8 bases at J, leaving 15 bases unmatched. The CDR3 is CASQPGTGIFGEKLFF. Here the CDR3 DNA reads TGTGCCAGCCAACCCGGGACAGGGATTTTCGGGGAAAAACTGTTTTTT.

The chain couples TRBV2 to TRBJ1-1; 7 bases align to TRBD1. CDR1 and CDR2 from the germline V gene are SNHLY and FYNNEI. This CDR3 has 15 residues. The V gene end was trimmed by 6 bases and the J gene end by 1 base; junction bases not matched to a gene: 8. The CDR3 DNA reads TGTGCCAGCAGGGTAGGGGGCTTCGGGAACACTGAAGCTTTCTTT. Translation gives CASRVGGFGNTEAFF.

The CDR3 reads CASSKYQDCGNQPQHF. The DNA for the CDR3 is TGTGCCAGCAGCAAATACCAGGATTGTGGCAATCAGCCCCAGCATTTT. V usage is TRBV21-1 and J usage is TRBJ1-5; TRBD1 reflects the table's D call only, with no check against the DNA. TRBV21-1 is listed as a pseudogene. This CDR3 has 16 amino acids.

The chain combines TRBV19 with TRBJ2-7, with 9 bases fitting TRBD1. This CDR3 contains 14 residues. With V trimmed by 5 bases and J by 7 bases, 9 bases remained unmatched. In germline, CDR1 is LNHDA, CDR2 SQIVND (reference sequence). The chain's CDR3 is CASSAGTGNGEQYF. The CDR3 coding sequence is TGTGCCAGTAGTGCCGGGACAGGGAATGGGGAGCAGTACTTC.

This sequence joins TRBV18 and TRBJ2-3; 9 bases match TRBD1. This CDR3 spans 16 amino acids. Trimming removed 5 bases from V and 2 bases from J; junction bases left unmatched: 8. The germline CDR1 and CDR2 sequences are KGHSH and LQKENI. The CDR3 region has the DNA TGTGCCAGCTCATCACTAGGGACAGGGCTCACAGATACGCAGTATTTT. This gives the protein CASSSLGTGLTDTQYF.

This chain joins TRBV11-1 and TRBJ1-6, with D perhaps TRBD1 (6 bases). Germline V gene data show CDR1 as SGHAT and CDR2 as FQDESV (reference sequence). Trimming shortened V by 1 base and J by 10 bases, and 14 bases separated the two germline ends. The CDR3 has 15 amino acids. CDR3 bases: TGTGCCAGCAGCTTAGGAAAGGACAGCATATCACCCCTCCACTTT. Its protein product is CASSLGKDSISPLHF.